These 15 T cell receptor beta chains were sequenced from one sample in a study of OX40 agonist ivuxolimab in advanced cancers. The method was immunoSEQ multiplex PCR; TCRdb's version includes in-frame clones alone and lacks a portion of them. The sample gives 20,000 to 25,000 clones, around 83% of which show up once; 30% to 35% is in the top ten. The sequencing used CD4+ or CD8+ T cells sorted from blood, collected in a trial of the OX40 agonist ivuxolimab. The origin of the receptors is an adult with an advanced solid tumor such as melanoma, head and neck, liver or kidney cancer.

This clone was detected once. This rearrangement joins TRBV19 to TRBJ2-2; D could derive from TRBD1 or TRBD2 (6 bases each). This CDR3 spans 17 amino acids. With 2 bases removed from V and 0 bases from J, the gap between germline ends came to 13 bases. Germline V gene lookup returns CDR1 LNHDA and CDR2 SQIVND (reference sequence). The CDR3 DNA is TGTGCCAGTAGTATAAGGCCGGGGGACACGAACACCGGGGAGCTGTTTTTT. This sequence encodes CASSIRPGDTNTGELFF.

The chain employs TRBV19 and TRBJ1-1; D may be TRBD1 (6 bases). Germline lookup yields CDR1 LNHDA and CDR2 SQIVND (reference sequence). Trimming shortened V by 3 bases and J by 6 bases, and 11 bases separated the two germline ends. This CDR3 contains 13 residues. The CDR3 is CASSIPGAAEAFF. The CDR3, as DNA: TGTGCCAGTAGTATTCCAGGGGCGGCTGAAGCTTTCTTT.

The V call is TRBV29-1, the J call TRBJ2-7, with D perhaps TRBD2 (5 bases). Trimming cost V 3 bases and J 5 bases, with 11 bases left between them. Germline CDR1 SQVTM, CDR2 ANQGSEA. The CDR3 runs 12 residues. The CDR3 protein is CSVDGIHDEQYF. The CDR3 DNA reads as TGCAGCGTTGACGGGATACATGACGAGCAGTACTTC.

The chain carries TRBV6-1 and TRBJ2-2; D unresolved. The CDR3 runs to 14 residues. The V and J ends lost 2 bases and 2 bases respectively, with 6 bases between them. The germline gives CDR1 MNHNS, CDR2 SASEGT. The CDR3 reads CASSEQRNTGELFF. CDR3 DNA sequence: TGTGCCAGCAGTGAACAGAGAAACACCGGGGAGCTGTTTTTT.

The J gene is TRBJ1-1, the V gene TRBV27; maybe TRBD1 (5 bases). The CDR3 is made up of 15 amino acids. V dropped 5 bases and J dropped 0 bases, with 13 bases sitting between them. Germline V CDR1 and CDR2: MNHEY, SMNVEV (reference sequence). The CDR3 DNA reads TGTGCCAGCAGTAGACAGCGCGGTCTGAACACTGAAGCTTTCTTT. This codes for CASSRQRGLNTEAFF.

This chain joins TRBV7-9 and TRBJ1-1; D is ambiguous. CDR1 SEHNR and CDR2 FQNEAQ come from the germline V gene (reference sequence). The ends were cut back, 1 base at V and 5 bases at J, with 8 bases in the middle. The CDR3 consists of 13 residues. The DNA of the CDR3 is TGTGCCAGCAGCTTAGGGGGAGGTACTGAAGCTTTCTTT. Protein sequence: CASSLGGGTEAFF.

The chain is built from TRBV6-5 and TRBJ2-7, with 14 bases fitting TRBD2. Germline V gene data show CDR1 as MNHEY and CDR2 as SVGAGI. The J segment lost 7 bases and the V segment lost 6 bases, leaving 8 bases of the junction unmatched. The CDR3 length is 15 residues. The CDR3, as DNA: TGTGCCAGCAGCCCGGGACTAGCGGGAGTGAGAGAGCAGTACTTC. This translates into CASSPGLAGVREQYF.

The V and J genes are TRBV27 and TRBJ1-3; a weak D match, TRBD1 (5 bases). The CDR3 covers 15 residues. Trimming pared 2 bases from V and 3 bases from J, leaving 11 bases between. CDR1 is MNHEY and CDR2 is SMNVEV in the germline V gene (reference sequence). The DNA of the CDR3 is TGTGCCAGCAGTTTAGGCAGGGTAAATGGAAACACCATATATTTT. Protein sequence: CASSLGRVNGNTIYF.

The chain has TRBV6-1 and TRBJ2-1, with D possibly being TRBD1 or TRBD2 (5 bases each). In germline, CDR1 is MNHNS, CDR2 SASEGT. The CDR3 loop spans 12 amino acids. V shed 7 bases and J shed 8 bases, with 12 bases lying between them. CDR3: CASTEGFDEQFF. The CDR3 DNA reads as TGTGCCAGCACTGAGGGGTTCGATGAGCAGTTCTTC.

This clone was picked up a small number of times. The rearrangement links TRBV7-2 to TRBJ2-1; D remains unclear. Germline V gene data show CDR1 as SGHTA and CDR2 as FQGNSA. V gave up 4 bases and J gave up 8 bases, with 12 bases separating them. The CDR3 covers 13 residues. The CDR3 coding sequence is TGTGCCAGCAGCTCCCTAGGGCATGATGAGCAGTTCTTC. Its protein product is CASSSLGHDEQFF.

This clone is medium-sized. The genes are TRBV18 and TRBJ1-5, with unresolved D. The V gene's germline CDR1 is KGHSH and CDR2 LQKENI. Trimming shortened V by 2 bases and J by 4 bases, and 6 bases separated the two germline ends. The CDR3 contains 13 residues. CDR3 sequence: CASSPGGNQPQHF. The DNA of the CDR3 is TGTGCCAGCTCACCAGGAGGAAATCAGCCCCAGCATTTT.

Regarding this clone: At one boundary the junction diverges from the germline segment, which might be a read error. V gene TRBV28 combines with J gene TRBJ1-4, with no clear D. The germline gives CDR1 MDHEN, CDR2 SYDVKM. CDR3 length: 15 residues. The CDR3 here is CASRPDGPVDEKLLF. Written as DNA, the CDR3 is TGTGCCAGCAGGCCAGATGGGCCAGTGGATGAAAAACTGCTTTTT.

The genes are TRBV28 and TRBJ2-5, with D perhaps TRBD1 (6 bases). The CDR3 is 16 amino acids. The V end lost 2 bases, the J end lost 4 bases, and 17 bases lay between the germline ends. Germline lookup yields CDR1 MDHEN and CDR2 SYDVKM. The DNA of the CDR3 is TGTGCCAGCAGTTTAAACAGGGATTCATCCAGAGAGACCCAGTACTTC. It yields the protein CASSLNRDSSRETQYF.

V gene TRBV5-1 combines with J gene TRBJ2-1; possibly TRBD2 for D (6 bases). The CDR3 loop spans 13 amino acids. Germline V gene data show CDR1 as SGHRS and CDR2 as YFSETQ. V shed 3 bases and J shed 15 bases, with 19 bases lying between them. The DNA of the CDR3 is TGCGCCAGCAGCTCCGGTACGGGGGTCGGGGGGTTCTTC. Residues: CASSSGTGVGGFF.

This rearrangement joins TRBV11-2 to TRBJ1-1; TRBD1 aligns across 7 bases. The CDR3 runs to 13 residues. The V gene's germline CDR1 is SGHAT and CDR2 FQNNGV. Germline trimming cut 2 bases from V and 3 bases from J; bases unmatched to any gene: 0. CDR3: CASSLTGDTEAFF. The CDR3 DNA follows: TGTGCCAGCAGCTTAACAGGGGACACTGAAGCTTTCTTT.